This T cell receptor (beta chain) was recovered during a study of tumor-infiltrating lymphocytes in oesophageal squamous cell carcinoma. This CDR3 comprises 16 residues. V was clipped by 8 bases and J by 7 bases, with 26 bases between them. Germline CDR1 and CDR2: MNHNS and SASEGT. TCRdb re-analysed the PCR reads in MiXCR, keeping a single row per CDR3 protein. The table includes about 2,600 distinct CDR3 sequences, approximately 15% detected once. This clonotype is medium-sized by share. The sequence was obtained from a male donor with esophageal squamous cell carcinoma. The J gene is TRBJ1-2, the V gene TRBV6-1; TRBD1 might be the D (6 bases). The sample taken for sequencing was esophageal tumor tissue. The CDR3 protein is CASSSVLGPGHRGYTF. CDR3 sequence (DNA): TGTGCCAGCTCTTCTGTGCTTGGCCCGGGACACCGTGGCTACACCTTC.